This TCR beta chain was retrieved from a study of blood T cells in healthy people across ages. Primed by a sample-barcoded 5' primer and a J-beta primer mix, a second PCR proceeded for 7 to 11 cycles. TCRdb recomputed calls from the 5' RACE reads with MiXCR, one row per CDR3 protein. The table includes 780,000 or so distinct CDR3 sequences, about 48% detected once. The CDR3 has 17 amino acids. Broader study findings: More naive CD4+ cells and higher diversity marked long-lived donors relative to aged donors.

The donors, healthy Caucasians from Russia, were aged roughly 6 to 90. For this clonotype: Its antigen is still unknown.

The source is a man aged 80 or over in good health. The chain carries TRBV12-1 and TRBJ2-5; the DNA was not compared with TRBD1, the D call given in the table. TRBV12-1 counts as a pseudogene. Source material: blood. CDR3: CASSFEDRGYPYDEQYF. The DNA of the CDR3 is TGTGCCAGCAGCTTTGAAGACAGGGGTTACCCTTACGATGAGCAGTACTTC.